What follows is one TCR beta chain and its context. Negatively enriched CD4+ T cells were divided by CD45RA into naive and memory. CDR1 is LNHDA and CDR2 is SQIVND in the germline V gene (reference sequence). The CDR3 totals 15 residues. Trimming pared 3 bases from V and 6 bases from J, leaving 15 bases between. The record originates from a study of shared clonotypes between healthy human individuals. The method was immunoSEQ multiplex PCR; TCRdb's version includes in-frame clones alone and lacks a portion of them. The sample carries some 2.1 million clones, 90% to 95% recorded once. The clonotype comes from a man between 18 and 29 years old in good health. The V and J genes are TRBV19 and TRBJ1-5; D gene ambiguous. The sample was naive CD4+ T cells sorted from blood. Regarding subset: CD45RA+ positively selected. CDR3: CASSIPSGLGQPQHF. The CDR3 DNA sequence: TGTGCCAGTAGTATCCCGTCGGGCCTGGGTCAGCCCCAGCATTTT.